A selection of T cell receptor beta chains follows, all from one sample in a study of blood T cell repertoires in COVID-19. Produced via immunoSEQ multiplex PCR; TCRdb's table is partial and in-frame only. The data contain tens of thousands of clones, approximately 92% of them singletons. The sample was peripheral blood. These receptors came from a human donor with active COVID-19. The donor label of this sample is uncertain. Both conserved end residues are part of each CDR3. Each record gives: CDR3 DNA, CDR3 protein, CDR3 length, V gene, J gene, D gene, clone size. The D gene is left open where the match is weak. Clone size is given for some rows only: seen once, a few or many times, or a class if the clone is expanded.

CDR3 DNA: TGTGCCAGCAGCCCGCGGACTGCCCAAGAGACCCAGTACTTC; CDR3 protein: CASSPRTAQETQYF; CDR3 length: 14; V gene: TRBV14; J gene: TRBJ2-5; D gene: -; clone size: -
CDR3 DNA: TGCAGCGTTGACGGGTCGAACACCGGGGAGCTGTTTTTT; CDR3 protein: CSVDGSNTGELFF; CDR3 length: 13; V gene: TRBV29-1; J gene: TRBJ2-2; D gene: -; clone size: -
CDR3 DNA: TGTGCCACCAGTGGTGGAGTTGAAGCTTTCTTT; CDR3 protein: CATSGGVEAFF; CDR3 length: 11; V gene: TRBV24-1; J gene: TRBJ1-1; D gene: -; clone size: -
CDR3 DNA: TGTGCCAGCAGCTTAGACGGGACAGGGGCCTACGAGCAGTACTTC; CDR3 protein: CASSLDGTGAYEQYF; CDR3 length: 15; V gene: TRBV7-7; J gene: TRBJ2-7; D gene: TRBD1; clone size: once
CDR3 DNA: TGTGCCACCAGTGATTTAGTCAGGGGTGGGGATGAGCAGTTCTTC; CDR3 protein: CATSDLVRGGDEQFF; CDR3 length: 15; V gene: TRBV24-1; J gene: TRBJ2-1; D gene: -; clone size: -
CDR3 DNA: TGTGCCAGCAGTCCAAGCGGGAGGGCCGCAGATACGCAGTATTTT; CDR3 protein: CASSPSGRAADTQYF; CDR3 length: 15; V gene: TRBV28; J gene: TRBJ2-3; D gene: TRBD2; clone size: few
CDR3 DNA: TGTGCCAGCAAGTCCGGGTCATTCCCTACGGACGAGCAGTACTTC; CDR3 protein: CASKSGSFPTDEQYF; CDR3 length: 15; V gene: TRBV6-5; J gene: TRBJ2-7; D gene: -; clone size: -
CDR3 DNA: TGTGCCTGGAGTGTCAGTACCGGGGGGGGCTATGGCTACACCTTC; CDR3 protein: CAWSVSTGGGYGYTF; CDR3 length: 15; V gene: TRBV30; J gene: TRBJ1-2; D gene: -; clone size: -
CDR3 DNA: TGTGCCACCCCCGGAGGCCGGAGCACAGATACGCAGTATTTT; CDR3 protein: CATPGGRSTDTQYF; CDR3 length: 14; V gene: TRBV7-2; J gene: TRBJ2-3; D gene: -; clone size: -
CDR3 DNA: TGTGCCACCAGTGAAAGACTAGCGCGGACTAGCACAGATACGCAGTATTTT; CDR3 protein: CATSERLARTSTDTQYF; CDR3 length: 17; V gene: TRBV24-1; J gene: TRBJ2-3; D gene: TRBD2; clone size: once
CDR3 DNA: TGCGCCAGCAGCCACGCAGGGGCTACTGAAGCTTTCTTT; CDR3 protein: CASSHAGATEAFF; CDR3 length: 13; V gene: TRBV4-3; J gene: TRBJ1-1; D gene: -; clone size: -
CDR3 DNA: TGCAGCGTTGATAATGGCCGCGGGTCCTACGAGCAGTACTTC; CDR3 protein: CSVDNGRGSYEQYF; CDR3 length: 14; V gene: TRBV29-1; J gene: TRBJ2-7; D gene: -; clone size: -
CDR3 DNA: TGTGCCAGCAGCCAAGGACAGAGGCGGAACTATGGCTACACCTTC; CDR3 protein: CASSQGQRRNYGYTF; CDR3 length: 15; V gene: TRBV3-1/TRBV3-2; J gene: TRBJ1-2; D gene: -; clone size: -
CDR3 DNA: TGCGCCAGCAGCTTGTCGCACAGGGCGGAAGAAAAACTGTTTTTT; CDR3 protein: CASSLSHRAEEKLFF; CDR3 length: 15; V gene: TRBV5-1; J gene: TRBJ1-4; D gene: -; clone size: -
CDR3 DNA: TGCGCCAGCAGCCCAGGGACTAGCGGGAGGGGGGAGACCCAGTACTTC; CDR3 protein: CASSPGTSGRGETQYF; CDR3 length: 16; V gene: TRBV4-3; J gene: TRBJ2-5; D gene: TRBD2; clone size: -
CDR3 DNA: TGTGCCAGCAGACAGGGGGCGGTGAATAATTCACCCCTCCACTTT; CDR3 protein: CASRQGAVNNSPLHF; CDR3 length: 15; V gene: TRBV6-5; J gene: TRBJ1-6; D gene: TRBD1; clone size: -
CDR3 DNA: TGTGCCAGCAGCGCAGGGGAGGGCTCCTACAATGAGCAGTTCTTC; CDR3 protein: CASSAGEGSYNEQFF; CDR3 length: 15; V gene: TRBV9; J gene: TRBJ2-1; D gene: -; clone size: -
CDR3 DNA: TGCGCCAGCAGACCGGACAGGGGGCGGACAGATACGCAGTATTTT; CDR3 protein: CASRPDRGRTDTQYF; CDR3 length: 15; V gene: TRBV4-1; J gene: TRBJ2-3; D gene: TRBD1; clone size: -
CDR3 DNA: TGTGCCAGCCGTACAGATACGCAGTATTTT; CDR3 protein: CASRTDTQYF; CDR3 length: 10; V gene: TRBV9; J gene: TRBJ2-3; D gene: -; clone size: -
CDR3 DNA: TGTGCCAGCAGTTACGCAGTGCAGCCCCAGCATTTT; CDR3 protein: CASSYAVQPQHF; CDR3 length: 12; V gene: TRBV6-2/TRBV6-3; J gene: TRBJ1-5; D gene: -; clone size: -
CDR3 DNA: TGTGCCAGCAGTTCGGTAGAAAATTCACCCCTCCACTTT; CDR3 protein: CASSSVENSPLHF; CDR3 length: 13; V gene: TRBV6-5; J gene: TRBJ1-6; D gene: -; clone size: -
CDR3 DNA: TGCAGTGCTAGTTACGGGACAGGGCTAACTAACTATGGCTACACCTTC; CDR3 protein: CSASYGTGLTNYGYTF; CDR3 length: 16; V gene: TRBV20-1; J gene: TRBJ1-2; D gene: TRBD1; clone size: -
CDR3 DNA: TGTGCCAGCAGCTTAGCCAGGTACAATGAGCAGTTCTTC; CDR3 protein: CASSLARYNEQFF; CDR3 length: 13; V gene: TRBV11-3; J gene: TRBJ2-1; D gene: -; clone size: -
CDR3 DNA: TGTGCCATCAGTGAGTCGTACACCGGAGGAGACTATGGCTACACCTTC; CDR3 protein: CAISESYTGGDYGYTF; CDR3 length: 16; V gene: TRBV10-3; J gene: TRBJ1-2; D gene: -; clone size: -
CDR3 DNA: TGTGCCAGCAGTTACTTAGCGGGTTCAGATACGCAGTATTTT; CDR3 protein: CASSYLAGSDTQYF; CDR3 length: 14; V gene: TRBV6-5; J gene: TRBJ2-3; D gene: TRBD2; clone size: -
CDR3 DNA: TGTGCCAGCAGCCTAGGGGGCCACCGCTCTGGAAACACCATATATTTT; CDR3 protein: CASSLGGHRSGNTIYF; CDR3 length: 16; V gene: TRBV9; J gene: TRBJ1-3; D gene: TRBD1; clone size: -
CDR3 DNA: TGCGCCAGCAATGTCGGGGGAATACAAGAGACCCAGTACTTC; CDR3 protein: CASNVGGIQETQYF; CDR3 length: 14; V gene: TRBV5-1; J gene: TRBJ2-5; D gene: -; clone size: -
CDR3 DNA: TGTGCCAGCTCACCGTTTGACGGGAGAGGCAATGAGCAGTTCTTC; CDR3 protein: CASSPFDGRGNEQFF; CDR3 length: 15; V gene: TRBV18; J gene: TRBJ2-1; D gene: -; clone size: -
CDR3 DNA: TGTGCCAGTGCGAGGGACGACAGGGACCAAGAGACCCAGTACTTC; CDR3 protein: CASARDDRDQETQYF; CDR3 length: 15; V gene: TRBV7-3; J gene: TRBJ2-5; D gene: TRBD1; clone size: once
CDR3 DNA: TGTGCCAGCAGCCAAGGGACAGTCGGAAACACCATATATTTT; CDR3 protein: CASSQGTVGNTIYF; CDR3 length: 14; V gene: TRBV3-1/TRBV3-2; J gene: TRBJ1-3; D gene: -; clone size: few
CDR3 DNA: TGTGCCAGCAGTTATGGGACTAGCGGCTACAATGAGCAGTTCTTC; CDR3 protein: CASSYGTSGYNEQFF; CDR3 length: 15; V gene: TRBV6-6; J gene: TRBJ2-1; D gene: TRBD2; clone size: -
CDR3 DNA: TGCGCCAGCAGCCAAGATGGGGCGGGAGGGGTCAATGAGCAGTTCTTC; CDR3 protein: CASSQDGAGGVNEQFF; CDR3 length: 16; V gene: TRBV4-3; J gene: TRBJ2-1; D gene: TRBD2; clone size: -
CDR3 DNA: TGCGCCAGCAGCTTGGAGAGCGGCTTTATCACAGATACGCAGTATTTT; CDR3 protein: CASSLESGFITDTQYF; CDR3 length: 16; V gene: TRBV5-1; J gene: TRBJ2-3; D gene: -; clone size: -
CDR3 DNA: TGTGCCAGCAGTTTTACTAGCGGGGGGCAGACCCAGTACTTC; CDR3 protein: CASSFTSGGQTQYF; CDR3 length: 14; V gene: TRBV28; J gene: TRBJ2-5; D gene: TRBD2; clone size: -
CDR3 DNA: TGTGCCATTGGGACAGGCTGGCCCGGGGAGCTGTTTTTT; CDR3 protein: CAIGTGWPGELFF; CDR3 length: 13; V gene: TRBV24-1; J gene: TRBJ2-2; D gene: TRBD1; clone size: -
CDR3 DNA: TGTGCCAGCAGTAACAGGGAATACAATGAGCAGTTCTTC; CDR3 protein: CASSNREYNEQFF; CDR3 length: 13; V gene: TRBV12-3/TRBV12-4; J gene: TRBJ2-1; D gene: -; clone size: -
CDR3 DNA: TGTGCCAGCAGCTCGGGGACAAGTTTTAACTATGGCTACACCTTC; CDR3 protein: CASSSGTSFNYGYTF; CDR3 length: 15; V gene: TRBV7-9; J gene: TRBJ1-2; D gene: -; clone size: few
CDR3 DNA: TGTGCCAGCTCACCCGGACAGGGTGGAAACACCATATATTTT; CDR3 protein: CASSPGQGGNTIYF; CDR3 length: 14; V gene: TRBV18; J gene: TRBJ1-3; D gene: TRBD1; clone size: few
CDR3 DNA: TGTGCCAGCAGCCAAAGACTAGCGGGGGGTAGCACAGATACGCAGTATTTT; CDR3 protein: CASSQRLAGGSTDTQYF; CDR3 length: 17; V gene: TRBV7-2; J gene: TRBJ2-3; D gene: TRBD2; clone size: -
CDR3 DNA: TGTGCCAGCAGGCCTGGACAGGGAAATTCACCCCTCCACTTT; CDR3 protein: CASRPGQGNSPLHF; CDR3 length: 14; V gene: TRBV6-5; J gene: TRBJ1-6; D gene: TRBD1; clone size: -
CDR3 DNA: TGTGCCAGCAGACCCCGGACAGGGGGAGTTGCTTTCTTT; CDR3 protein: CASRPRTGGVAFF; CDR3 length: 13; V gene: TRBV12-3/TRBV12-4; J gene: TRBJ1-1; D gene: TRBD1; clone size: -
CDR3 DNA: TGTGCCAGCAGTTCCGGGGTCTCTGGAAACACCATATATTTT; CDR3 protein: CASSSGVSGNTIYF; CDR3 length: 14; V gene: TRBV6-5; J gene: TRBJ1-3; D gene: -; clone size: -
CDR3 DNA: TGTGCCACCAGTTACTTACTTTCTAGCACGGAAGAGACCCAGTACTTC; CDR3 protein: CATSYLLSSTEETQYF; CDR3 length: 16; V gene: TRBV15; J gene: TRBJ2-5; D gene: -; clone size: -
CDR3 DNA: TGTGCCAGCAGCCCTATGGGGCCGATTGAAAAACTGTTTTTT; CDR3 protein: CASSPMGPIEKLFF; CDR3 length: 14; V gene: TRBV7-9; J gene: TRBJ1-4; D gene: -; clone size: -
CDR3 DNA: TGTGCCAGTAGCCCGTCGACAGGGGACTTGGCCTACGAGCAGTACTTC; CDR3 protein: CASSPSTGDLAYEQYF; CDR3 length: 16; V gene: TRBV19; J gene: TRBJ2-7; D gene: TRBD1; clone size: -
CDR3 DNA: TGTGCCAGTACCTCAAGTGGCAGAAGCTCTGGGGCCAACGTCCTGACTTTC; CDR3 protein: CASTSSGRSSGANVLTF; CDR3 length: 17; V gene: TRBV19; J gene: TRBJ2-6; D gene: -; clone size: -
CDR3 DNA: TGTGCCAGCAGTCTTGTCCTCTACGATGCTGGGGCCAACGTCCTGACTTTC; CDR3 protein: CASSLVLYDAGANVLTF; CDR3 length: 17; V gene: TRBV2; J gene: TRBJ2-6; D gene: -; clone size: -
CDR3 DNA: TGTGCCAGCAGAATACTTAGACAGAACTATGGCTACACCTTC; CDR3 protein: CASRILRQNYGYTF; CDR3 length: 14; V gene: TRBV6-5; J gene: TRBJ1-2; D gene: -; clone size: -
CDR3 DNA: TGTGCCAGCACTATCCACTTAGCCGGGGAGCTGTTTTTT; CDR3 protein: CASTIHLAGELFF; CDR3 length: 13; V gene: TRBV7-9; J gene: TRBJ2-2; D gene: -; clone size: -
CDR3 DNA: TGTGCCAGCAGTGAAGGAAACGGTCCCTACGAGCAGTACTTC; CDR3 protein: CASSEGNGPYEQYF; CDR3 length: 14; V gene: TRBV6-1; J gene: TRBJ2-7; D gene: -; clone size: -
CDR3 DNA: TGTGCCAGCAGTTTCCGCAATCCAGGGGGCGGGTCCAAAAACATTCAGTACTTC; CDR3 protein: CASSFRNPGGGSKNIQYF; CDR3 length: 18; V gene: TRBV27; J gene: TRBJ2-4; D gene: TRBD1; clone size: once
CDR3 DNA: TGTGCCAGCAGCTTAGGCGGGAGTGGAAGGGGGACGCAGTATTTT; CDR3 protein: CASSLGGSGRGTQYF; CDR3 length: 15; V gene: TRBV11-3; J gene: TRBJ2-3; D gene: -; clone size: -
CDR3 DNA: TGTGCCAGCAGTTTCAAGGGGGACACTGAAGCTTTCTTT; CDR3 protein: CASSFKGDTEAFF; CDR3 length: 13; V gene: TRBV12-3/TRBV12-4; J gene: TRBJ1-1; D gene: -; clone size: -
CDR3 DNA: TGTGCCAGCAGTGAATCCGCCTTAGCCGAGCAGTACTTC; CDR3 protein: CASSESALAEQYF; CDR3 length: 13; V gene: TRBV2; J gene: TRBJ2-7; D gene: -; clone size: -
CDR3 DNA: TGTGCCAGCAGCTTAGCCGGAGGACAGGGGGAGCAGTATGGCTACACCTTC; CDR3 protein: CASSLAGGQGEQYGYTF; CDR3 length: 17; V gene: TRBV7-9; J gene: TRBJ1-2; D gene: TRBD1; clone size: -
CDR3 DNA: TGTGCCAGAAGTCGGACTAGCGGGGGGAGAGACATTCAGTACTTC; CDR3 protein: CARSRTSGGRDIQYF; CDR3 length: 15; V gene: TRBV5-3; J gene: TRBJ2-4; D gene: TRBD2; clone size: -